This T cell receptor beta chain emerged from a study of shared clonotypes between healthy human individuals (dated by TCRdb to between 2020 and 2021). For the study in its entirety: The cohort included three men and a couple of women between 18 and 49 years of age. Libraries were prepared and TCR repertoires were sequenced by different laboratories using diverse techniques, in order to increase sequencing depth and limit assay-specific biases. Blood TCR repertoires of five healthy adults were deeply sequenced to estimate repertoire size and the extent of clonotype sharing between individuals. Per donor, leukapheresis produced somewhere between about 0.85 and 10 billion PBMCs. The investigation overall reported the following: Sampling was restricted to blood, and TCR repertoires in tissues likely differ from the TCR repertoires found in blood. Pairwise subsampling indicated that sequencing depth was expected to affect the degree of clonotype sharing among donors. Because the study included only a small number of donors, the genetic and exposure-history diversity represented was limited.

TCR CDR3 regions were amplified from genomic DNA by multiplex PCR using the deep immunoSEQ assay. Extracted genomic DNA from each cell subset was spread evenly across all wells of several immunoSEQ 96-well plates, with each plate serving as a replicate. For unsorted PBMC, approximately 300 ng of genomic DNA, equivalent to about 32,000 T cell genomes, went into each replicate PCR. Ten immunoSEQ deep assay plates were used to sequence the unsorted PBMC genomic DNA. The purified libraries were quantified using a Qubit 3.0 fluorometer, sized with a Bioanalyzer 2100, and then quantified again using the KAPA Library Quantification kit. Every immunoSEQ 96-well plate was sequenced on a dedicated single-read 150-cycle Illumina NextSeq 550 flow cell. Per the authors' processing: Because the immunoSEQ output held only junctional sequences and lacked quality scores, the filtering could not match the filtering applied to full-length reads. Sequences were annotated with PyIR, a Python wrapper for IgBLAST v1.9, and V/J genes and CDR3 were assigned using IMGT germline references. Reads were filtered out if the reads had weak V/J assignments (E-value above 1e-6), no CDR3, stop codons, out-of-frame junctions, or ambiguous translated residues. A V3J clonotype was defined by an identical inferred V gene, J gene, and CDR3 amino acid sequence. The percentage overlap between two repertoires was calculated by dividing the number of shared unique clonotypes by the size of the smaller repertoire. Three approaches were used to assess repertoire richness: RTK rarefaction, the Chao1 estimator, and Recon v2.1 estimates of unobserved clonotypes. The clones in this table, taken by TCRdb from immuneACCESS, are in-frame only. Not every clone is retained; where verified, under half of the shortfall comes from an unresolved V gene, and the cause of the rest is unknown. The V and J calls and the clone size are those of that table, but D and trimming were determined from the DNA. Within this sample are about 450,000 clones, with 65% to 80% of them counted one time only. The ten largest clones add up to about 12% of the sample.

The donors were healthy, HIV-negative adults who had no recently reported acute infections or vaccinations. Every donor was a Caucasian adult living in Nashville, Tennessee, USA. For unsorted samples, approximately 84 million PBMCs were counted, and genomic DNA was extracted using the QIAamp DNA Blood Mini kit. Blood was obtained by leukapheresis, after which PBMCs were separated by Ficoll-Histopaque density gradient centrifugation and cryopreserved in liquid nitrogen vapor phase. Germline trimming: 6 bases from V, 7 bases from J; junction bases outside gene matches: 8. The germline V gene encodes CDR1 SGHAT and CDR2 FQDESV (reference sequence). The CDR3 has 14 amino acids, counting the end cysteine and phenylalanine. Only the CDR3 region is kept as DNA, spanning 42 bases read in frame from base 1. About this clone itself: Its target antigen remains unknown. No base-level quality is on record; no much larger clone is a single base apart.

The sequence came from a middle-aged woman in good health. Some clones in this sample may be carry-over from other donors' samples. Sequenced input: PBMCs. The chain links TRBV11-1 with TRBJ1-4, with TRBD1 matching 7 junction bases. The CDR3 region: CASSYDREGEKLFF. The sequenced DNA: TGTGCCAGCAGTTACGACAGGGAAGGTGAAAAACTGTTTTTT.